Each of the 28 T cell receptor beta chains below was sequenced from the same sample in a study of post-analysis software for immune sequencing data. Included in the TCR beta cDNA libraries were unique molecular identifiers. TCRdb recomputed calls from the PCR reads with MiXCR, one row per CDR3 protein. The repertoire holds some 700,000 distinct CDR3 sequences, 55% to 70% seen once, with about 11% in the top ten. Study-wide results and caveats: With TRBV5-6, TRBV5-1 and TRBV20-1 included, about five TRBV segments were more frequent in patients than in controls.

Antigens of these TCRs are unknown. The specimen sequenced was blood. All receptors come from a girl between 2 and 10 years old with multiple sclerosis.

V and J are TRBV20-1 and TRBJ1-1; tentatively, D is TRBD1 (6 bases). The germline V and J ends were trimmed by 6 bases and 6 bases, with 14 bases remaining between them. CDR1 DFQATT and CDR2 SNEGSKA come from the germline V gene (reference sequence). This CDR3 is 12 amino acids long. The CDR3 DNA reads as TGCAGTGCCGTCAACGGACAGTCTGAAGCTTTCTTT. The encoded protein is CSAVNGQSEAFF.

The CDR3 coding sequence is TGTGCCAGCAGTTACGGGGGTGATTCACCCCTCCACTTT. This encodes CASSYGGDSPLHF. This chain uses TRBV12-3 or TRBV12-4 with TRBJ1-6, with a weak D call TRBD1 (5 bases). Trimming removed 4 bases from V and 8 bases from J, with 9 bases in between. The CDR3 is made up of 13 amino acids.

The chain uses TRBV12-3 or TRBV12-4 and TRBJ1-1, with D hard to call. There are 14 residues in the CDR3. V was pared by 3 bases and J by 1 base, with 9 bases between. CDR3 amino acids: CASSFSGENTEAFF. The DNA of the CDR3 is TGTGCCAGCAGTTTTTCAGGAGAGAACACTGAAGCTTTCTTT.

This rearrangement joins TRBV21-1 to TRBJ1-2. TRBV21-1 is given as a pseudogene. This CDR3 region has 17 residues. The CDR3 loop is CASSKGRRHNCNYGYTF. The CDR3 region has the DNA TGTGCCAGCAGCAAAGGGCGCAGGCACAATTGTAACTATGGCTACACCTTC.

The chain is built from TRBV3-1 and TRBJ2-4, with 7 bases fitting TRBD2. CDR1 is LGHDT, CDR2 YNNKEL, per germline (reference sequence). This CDR3 region has 14 residues. The V and J ends lost 3 bases and 9 bases, in that order; junction bases with no gene match: 8. CDR3 in DNA: TGTGCCAGCAGCCAGGGAGGGAGGTATGGCATTCAGTACTTC. Its protein is CASSQGGRYGIQYF.

The gene calls are TRBV20-1 and TRBJ2-3; either TRBD1 or TRBD2 may supply D (5 bases each). This CDR3 is 16 amino acids long. The V and J ends lost 6 bases and 4 bases respectively, with 23 bases between them. Looked up from germline, CDR1 is DFQATT and CDR2 is SNEGSKA (reference sequence). The CDR3 DNA is TGCAGTGCCCCAACCGGGACCATCCGGCACGCAGATACGCAGTATTTT. Its protein product is CSAPTGTIRHADTQYF.

The chain carries TRBV7-9 and TRBJ2-1; D is perhaps TRBD1 (6 bases). This CDR3 comprises 16 residues. Trimming removed 7 bases at V and 7 bases at J, with 23 bases between. Germline CDR1 reads SEHNR; CDR2 reads FQNEAQ (reference sequence). The CDR3 nucleotides are TGTGCCAGCATCGACGTCATCAGGGTGGGGACAAATGAGCAGTTCTTC. Its protein is CASIDVIRVGTNEQFF.

The chain is built from TRBV4-1 and TRBJ2-6; 8 bases are a match to TRBD1. Germline values: CDR1 MGHRA, CDR2 YSYEKL. After removal of 3 bases from V and 3 bases from J, the junction contained 4 bases not matched to a gene. The CDR3 extends over 16 amino acids. CDR3 loop: CASSHRTGNGANVLTF. The CDR3, as DNA: TGCGCCAGCAGCCACCGGACAGGGAATGGGGCCAACGTCCTGACTTTC.

The chain is built from TRBV15 and TRBJ1-5; a weak D match, TRBD1 (5 bases). V lost 3 bases, J lost 5 bases, and 11 bases lay in between. Germline CDR1 reads LNHNV; CDR2 reads YYDKDF (reference sequence). The CDR3 extends over 14 amino acids. The CDR3 DNA follows: TGTGCCACCAGCAGGGCTGGGGGGGATCAGCCCCAGCATTTT. Encoded protein: CATSRAGGDQPQHF.

The J gene is TRBJ2-5, the V gene TRBV4-3, with D unclear. Trimming left V 0 bases short and J 13 bases short, with 15 bases between. The CDR3 is made up of 13 amino acids. Germline CDR1 LGHNA, CDR2 YSLEER. The CDR3 here is CASSQESMARPYF. The CDR3 DNA sequence: TGCGCCAGCAGCCAAGAGAGTATGGCGCGACCGTACTTC.

The chain joins TRBV20-1 to TRBJ2-1; D is unresolved. The CDR3 totals 13 residues. Looked up from germline, CDR1 is DFQATT and CDR2 is SNEGSKA (reference sequence). Trimming removed 1 base from V and 2 bases from J, with 6 bases in between. CDR3 protein: CSARASTYNEQFF. CDR3 nucleotides: TGCAGTGCTAGAGCGTCCACCTACAATGAGCAGTTCTTC.

The chain employs TRBV6-6 and TRBJ2-7; 7 bases line up with TRBD1. The CDR3 has 13 residues. Germline V gene data show CDR1 as MNHNY and CDR2 as SVGAGI (reference sequence). V shed 7 bases and J 2 bases; nucleotides not matched to a gene: 5. The CDR3 nucleotides read TGTGCCAGCACCCAAGGACAGGCCTACGAGCAGTACTTC. Its protein product is CASTQGQAYEQYF.

This clonotype was counted a few times. This chain uses TRBV12-3 or TRBV12-4 with TRBJ2-1; TRBD1 matches 7 bases. Trimming at V came to 6 bases and at J to 4 bases, leaving 9 bases not matched to a gene. The CDR3 spans 15 residues. The CDR3 region is CASRLQGLGYNEQFF. The CDR3 DNA reads as TGTGCCAGCAGGCTACAGGGGTTAGGTTACAATGAGCAGTTCTTC.

The chain is built from TRBV7-2 and TRBJ1-1, with 8 bases lining up with TRBD1. The junction had 18 bases not matched to a gene; V was cut back by 5 bases and J by 4 bases. CDR1 and CDR2 from the germline V gene are SGHTA and FQGNSA. This CDR3 region has 18 residues. The CDR3, as DNA: TGTGCCAGCAGCCCTCGAGGGTCGGACAGGGTGGTTGGCACTGAAGCTTTCTTT. Its protein product is CASSPRGSDRVVGTEAFF.

The chain combines TRBV20-1 with TRBJ2-3; TRBD2 is a possible D gene (6 bases). Per germline, CDR1 DFQATT and CDR2 SNEGSKA (reference sequence). The germline V and J ends were trimmed by 7 bases and 1 base, with 12 bases remaining between them. The CDR3 has 13 residues. The CDR3 loop is CSGLSGGTDTQYF. CDR3 sequence (DNA): TGCAGTGGTCTTTCGGGGGGCACAGATACGCAGTATTTT.

The chain has TRBV11-2 and TRBJ2-1, with D possibly TRBD2 on 6 matching bases. The V gene's germline CDR1 is SGHAT and CDR2 FQNNGV. V lost 5 bases to trimming and J lost 7 bases, with 12 bases between them. This CDR3 has 13 amino acids. The CDR3 region is CASSGGLTNEQFF. CDR3 bases: TGTGCCAGCAGCGGGGGACTGACTAATGAGCAGTTCTTC. The variable domain in full, with the rest retrieved from reference TRBV11-2 and TRBJ2-1, is EAGVAQSPRYKIIEKRQSVAFWCNPISGHATLYWYQQILGQGPKLLIQFQNNGVVDDSQLPKDRFSAERLKGVDSTLKIQPAKLEDSAVYLCASSGGLTNEQFFGPGTRLTVL.

The V and J genes are TRBV20-1 and TRBJ2-1; either TRBD1 or TRBD2 may supply D (6 bases each). CDR1 DFQATT and CDR2 SNEGSKA come from the germline V gene (reference sequence). This CDR3 spans 16 amino acids. The germline V and J ends were trimmed by 1 base and 5 bases, with 18 bases remaining between them. CDR3 sequence: CSARVTQGLWDNEQFF. The CDR3, as DNA: TGCAGTGCTAGAGTTACACAGGGACTTTGGGACAATGAGCAGTTCTTC.

This rearrangement joins TRBV5-1 to TRBJ2-1; the D is unclear. This CDR3 spans 13 amino acids. The V gene lost 4 bases and the J gene lost 7 bases, with 12 bases spanning the gap. Germline CDR1 and CDR2: SGHRS and YFSETQ. In DNA form, the CDR3 reads TGCGCCAGCAGCCCCCGGAGCCCTAATGAGCAGTTCTTC. This translates into CASSPRSPNEQFF.

This clonotype was counted between two and nine times. This rearrangement joins TRBV11-2 to TRBJ2-7, with 7 bases identical to TRBD1. Unmatched junction bases numbered 6, after V lost 7 bases and J lost 3 bases. This CDR3 has 13 residues. From germline, CDR1 is SGHAT and CDR2 FQNNGV. The chain's CDR3 is CASNRGESYEQYF. The CDR3 DNA reads as TGTGCCAGCAACAGGGGAGAAAGCTACGAGCAGTACTTC.

The table lists this clonotype with a count of one. CDR3 amino acids: CASSTPTGFKETQYF. Here the CDR3 DNA reads TGTGCCAGCAGCACCCCGACAGGGTTTAAGGAGACCCAGTACTTC. The V call is TRBV11-3, the J call TRBJ2-5; 7 bases agree with TRBD1. V shed 5 bases and J 5 bases; nucleotides not matched to a gene: 11. The germline CDR1 and CDR2 sequences are SGHNT and YENEEA. This CDR3 spans 15 amino acids.

The J gene is TRBJ2-5, the V gene TRBV2; 14 nucleotides agree with TRBD2. V trimming: 3 bases; J trimming: 5 bases; junction bases outside the gene matches: 2. The length of the CDR3 is 15 residues. CDR1 is SNHLY and CDR2 is FYNNEI in the germline V gene. In DNA, the CDR3 is TGTGCCAGCAGTGAGGGACTAGCGGGGGTTGAGACCCAGTACTTC. Protein sequence: CASSEGLAGVETQYF.

This clonotype has just a few counts. The chain recombines TRBV27 with TRBJ1-3; 9 bases map to TRBD1. CDR3 size: 15 residues. Germline CDR1 reads MNHEY; CDR2 reads SMNVEV (reference sequence). Trimming took 4 bases from V and 4 from J; bases not matched to a gene: 5. The CDR3 DNA sequence: TGTGCCAGCAGTTGGGGACAGGGAGCAGGAAACACCATATATTTT. It codes for CASSWGQGAGNTIYF.

About this clonotype itself: The junction shows a germline mismatch at one end, possibly a read error. This chain uses TRBV20-1 with TRBJ2-3, with TRBD2 matching over 8 bases. This CDR3 spans 17 amino acids. The germline V gene encodes CDR1 DFQATT and CDR2 SNEGSKA (reference sequence). Here the CDR3 DNA reads TGCAGTGCTGGAGACCCAACTAGCGGTCACTTCACAGATACGCAGTATTTT. Translated, it gives CSAGDPTSGHFTDTQYF.

The chain joins TRBV20-1 to TRBJ1-4, with D hard to call. Between the trimmed V and J ends, which lost 5 bases and 3 bases, there was a span of 10 bases. Germline-derived CDR1 and CDR2 are DFQATT and SNEGSKA (reference sequence). This CDR3 contains 13 residues. CDR3 bases: TGCAGTGCTTCATTCTCTTCTAATGAAAAACTGTTTTTT. Translated: CSASFSSNEKLFF.

The V gene is TRBV20-1, the J gene TRBJ2-7; 8 positions agree with TRBD1. Trimming at V came to 6 bases and at J to 0 bases, leaving 7 bases not matched to a gene. The CDR3 is 14 amino acids. CDR1 and CDR2 from the germline V gene are DFQATT and SNEGSKA (reference sequence). The CDR3 bases are TGCAGTGCAAGTCACACAGGGGGCTCCTACGAGCAGTACTTC. Translation: CSASHTGGSYEQYF.

The rearrangement joins TRBV29-1 to TRBJ2-5; D is unclear. Trimming stripped 1 base from V and 5 bases from J, with 17 bases between. The germline gives CDR1 SQVTM, CDR2 ANQGSEA. There are 15 residues in the CDR3. The CDR3 DNA follows: TGCAGCGTTGAAGTACCCGGGCCCAGTGGTGAGACCCAGTACTTC. Its translation is CSVEVPGPSGETQYF.

The V and J genes are TRBV6-5 and TRBJ1-1, with 10 nucleotides matching TRBD1. The germline gives CDR1 MNHEY, CDR2 SVGAGI. The J segment lost 11 bases and the V segment lost 2 bases, leaving 5 bases of the junction unmatched. The CDR3 spans 13 residues. The CDR3 region is CASSYHGQGGAFF. The CDR3 nucleotides are TGTGCCAGCAGTTACCATGGACAGGGGGGCGCTTTCTTT.

V and J are TRBV29-1 and TRBJ1-2; TRBD1 agrees at 9 bases. CDR1 is SQVTM and CDR2 is ANQGSEA in the germline V gene. This CDR3 is built from 14 residues. Germline trimming cut 0 bases from V and 3 bases from J; bases unmatched to any gene: 2. Here the CDR3 reads CSVEEGQGYYGYTF. CDR3 in DNA: TGCAGCGTTGAAGAGGGACAGGGCTACTATGGCTACACCTTC.